This TCR beta chain was recorded in a study of a mutant IDH1 vaccine in newly diagnosed glioma. Study overall: Vaccines began 4-6 weeks after radiotherapy alone, or with temozolomide cycles. The sex distribution of treated patients was about 60% male and around 40% female, with a mean age of roughly 40 years. Before enrollment, patients got radiotherapy alone, temozolomide alone, or mostly the combination.

Remarks on this clone: What it recognizes is unknown.

Measured with immunoSEQ multiplex PCR; TCRdb has only the in-frame clones, and not every one. The sample has under 60,000 clones; about three quarters are singletons. The time point is: week 35, safety follow-up. The study gave 300 ug of mutant IDH1 20-mer peptide per vaccine dose, with topical imiquimod. Patients came in for eight vaccinations, in weeks 1, 3, 5, 7, 11, 15, 19 and 23. The CDR3 consists of 14 residues. CDR1 is SEHNR, CDR2 FQNEAQ, per germline (reference sequence). V lost 1 base and J 7 bases, leaving 13 bases between the germline ends. The V and J genes are TRBV7-9 and TRBJ1-1, with unresolved D. The material sequenced was PBMCs, taken from a glioma patient whose treatment included an IDH1 peptide vaccine. The TCR was taken from a man aged 35 to 55 with glioma. CDR3 coding DNA: TGTGCCAGCAGCTTAGAGCGGGGATTCGATGAAGCTTTCTTT. The encoded protein is CASSLERGFDEAFF. Using reference TRBV7-9 and TRBJ1-1 for the parts outside the CDR3, the full variable domain is DTGVSQNPRHKITKRGQNVTFRCDPISEHNRLYWYRQTLGQGPEFLTYFQNEAQLEKSRLLSDRFSAERPKGSFSTLEIQRTEQGDSAMYLCASSLERGFDEAFFGQGTRLTVV.